These 26 T cell receptor beta chains were all obtained from the same sample, sequenced in a study of T cell clonality in common variable immunodeficiency. Produced via immunoSEQ multiplex PCR; TCRdb's table is partial and in-frame only. The sample includes approximately 75,000 clones, none of them occurring once. The sample taken for sequencing was peripheral blood mononuclear cells. These TCRs come from a person aged 18 to 70 in good health.

This clone has at least ten counts. The read terminates 3 residues before the CDR3 end, so the remaining end is supplied by the germline J gene. The chain employs TRBV7-8 and TRBJ2-1; D might be TRBD2 (5 bases). The CDR3 loop spans 17 amino acids. The V gene lost 1 base and the J gene lost 1 base, with 14 bases spanning the gap. CDR1 is SGHVS and CDR2 is FQNEAQ in the germline V gene. The DNA read from the CDR3 is TGTGCCAGCAGCTTAGTCCCTCTAGCACTTTCCTACAATGAG. Protein sequence: CASSLVPLALSYNE. Given in full, the CDR3 is CASSLVPLALSYNEQFF.

The table lists this clone with many counts. The sequence runs out 3 residues before the end of the CDR3; the remainder is reconstructed from the germline J gene. The J gene is TRBJ2-7, the V gene TRBV20-1, with TRBD2 identical over 11 bases. This CDR3 region has 15 residues. With V trimmed by 0 bases and J by 4 bases, 5 bases remained unmatched. The germline V gene has CDR1 DFQATT and CDR2 SNEGSKA (reference sequence). The part of the CDR3 DNA that was read is TGCAGTGCTAGAGAGTCCGGGACTAGCGGATACGAG. Its protein product is CSARESGTSGYE. The entire CDR3 is CSARESGTSGYEQYF.

This clone was seen at least ten times. At one end the junction does not follow the germline gene, possibly because of a read error. The DNA ends 3 residues before the CDR3 does, and the rest of the CDR3 is filled in from the germline J gene. This chain uses TRBV4-2 with TRBJ2-2; 8 bases align to TRBD1. CDR3 length: 15 residues. The V gene's germline CDR1 is LGHNA and CDR2 YNFKEQ. This chain's CDR3 is CASSHRQGATGELFF. The covered CDR3 bases are TGCGCCAGCAGCCATCGGCAGGGGGCCACCGGGGAG.

The sample holds many counts of this clone. The read finishes 3 residues shy of the CDR3 end, and the germline J gene is used to complete it. The J gene is TRBJ2-2, the V gene TRBV19, with 15 nucleotides matching TRBD2. Germline V gives CDR1 LNHDA, CDR2 SQIVND (reference sequence). The CDR3 extends over 17 amino acids. V gave up 6 bases and J gave up 7 bases; unmatched junction bases: 9. Partial CDR3 DNA: TGTGCCAGTAGCTCACCGGGACTAGCGGGAGGAATCGGGGAG. It codes for CASSSPGLAGGIGE. The entire CDR3 protein is CASSSPGLAGGIGELFF.

This clone has at least ten counts. CDR3 DNA, as far as it was read: TGTGCCAGCTCACAACTAGCGGGAGGGTACCAAGAGACC. It encodes CASSQLAGGYQET. The whole CDR3 is CASSQLAGGYQETQYF. The chain recombines TRBV18 with TRBJ2-5; 13 bases match TRBD2. The read terminates 3 residues before the CDR3 end, so the remaining end is supplied by the germline J gene. CDR1 and CDR2 (germline): KGHSH, LQKENI. The CDR3 totals 16 residues. Losses at the gene ends were 4 bases for V and 0 bases for J; bases not matched to a gene: 2.

This clone was recorded many times. The read stops 3 residues short of the end of the CDR3; the missing end is completed from the germline J gene. The rearrangement uses TRBV29-1 and TRBJ1-2; D unclear. Germline V gives CDR1 SQVTM, CDR2 ANQGSEA. CDR3 size: 14 residues. V shed 5 bases and J shed 1 base, with 14 bases lying between them. The covered CDR3 bases are TGCAGCGTTAGGGCACAGCCGCGTAACTATGGC. This translates into CSVRAQPRNYG. The full CDR3 protein reads CSVRAQPRNYGYTF.

This clone was counted at least ten times. Read data end 3 residues before the CDR3 end; the end is taken from the germline J gene. The rearrangement links TRBV20-1 to TRBJ2-7, with 11 nucleotides matching TRBD2. CDR1 is DFQATT, CDR2 SNEGSKA, per germline (reference sequence). V shed 1 base and J 0 bases; nucleotides not matched to a gene: 11. This CDR3 is 18 amino acids long. The CDR3 sequence: CSARGPVAGGLSSYEQYF. The sequenced CDR3 bases are TGCAGTGCTAGAGGGCCAGTAGCGGGAGGGCTTAGCTCCTACGAG.

This clone was seen repeatedly, ten times or more. The read stops 3 residues short of the end of the CDR3; the missing end is completed from the germline J gene. J is TRBJ1-1 and V is TRBV7-2; tentative D call: TRBD1 (5 bases). Germline CDR1 SGHTA, CDR2 FQGNSA. Trimming pared 5 bases from V and 7 bases from J, leaving 20 bases between. The CDR3 has 15 amino acids. This CDR3 reads CASSPSVRLDIEAFF. The CDR3 bases that were read are TGTGCCAGCAGCCCATCCGTTAGGTTGGACATTGAA.

This clone has at least ten counts. The sequence runs out 3 residues before the end of the CDR3; the remainder is reconstructed from the germline J gene. The chain uses TRBV2 and TRBJ1-2, with D possibly matching TRBD1 (6 bases). Per the germline V gene, CDR1 is SNHLY and CDR2 is FYNNEI. The length of the CDR3 is 16 residues. V lost 2 bases and J lost 4, with 17 bases in between. This chain's CDR3 is CASSEFGGQGPYGYTF. The sequenced CDR3 bases are TGTGCCAGCAGTGAATTCGGGGGGCAGGGGCCCTATGGC.

To note about this clone: The sequenced fragment ends 3 residues before the CDR3 boundary, so the rest is inferred from the germline J gene. Other DNA variants within this sample encode the same CDR3. This chain connects TRBV30 to TRBJ1-1; D may be TRBD1 (6 bases). V was shortened by 0 bases and J by 4 bases, with 15 bases between the two germline ends. CDR1 GTSNPN and CDR2 SVGIG come from the germline V gene (reference sequence). This CDR3 has 15 amino acids. CDR3 protein: CAWSVLGPRGTEAFF. CDR3 DNA, as far as it was read: TGTGCCTGGAGTGTACTGGGCCCCAGGGGCACTGAA.

The CDR3 protein is CSVGGVFGNTIYF. The sequenced CDR3 bases are TGCAGCGTTGGAGGGGTATTTGGAAACACC. The chain combines TRBV29-1 with TRBJ1-3; the D gene is possibly TRBD1 (5 bases). The CDR3 extends 3 residues past the end of the read, so its final part is completed from the germline J gene. Trimming left V 4 bases short and J 3 bases short, with 10 bases between. The germline CDR1 and CDR2 sequences are SQVTM and ANQGSEA. This CDR3 has 13 residues.

This clone was recorded at least ten times. The CDR3 bases that were read are TGTGCCAGCAGCCTACGGAGGGGCCAGGGCAATGAG. The encoded protein is CASSLRRGQGNE. The CDR3 as a whole reads CASSLRRGQGNEQFF. The rearrangement links TRBV11-2 to TRBJ2-1, with D maybe TRBD2 (6 bases). The read ends 3 residues early relative to the CDR3; the germline J gene fills the gap. Germline CDR1 SGHAT, CDR2 FQNNGV. Between the trimmed V and J ends, which lost 5 bases and 6 bases, there was a span of 17 bases. This CDR3 has 15 residues.

This clone came up many times. The read comes to an end 3 residues before the CDR3 does, leaving the germline J gene to fill in the end. The V and J genes are TRBV18 and TRBJ2-1, with 7 bases identical to TRBD2. The J segment lost 3 bases and the V segment lost 2 bases, leaving 1 base of the junction unmatched. The CDR3 is made up of 14 amino acids. Germline V gene lookup returns CDR1 KGHSH and CDR2 LQKENI. The CDR3: CASSPGGGYNEQFF. The sequenced CDR3 bases are TGTGCCAGCTCACCAGGCGGGGGCTACAATGAG. The full variable domain, with the rest looked up from reference TRBV18 and TRBJ2-1, is NAGVMQNPRHLVRRRGQEARLRCSPMKGHSHVYWYRQLPEEGLKFMVYLQKENIIDESGMPKERFSAEFPKEGPSILRIQQVVRGDSAAYFCASSPGGGYNEQFFGPGTRLTVL.

This clone was picked up many times. The CDR3 end lies 3 residues beyond the end of the read and is filled in from the germline J gene. This sequence joins TRBV7-6 and TRBJ2-1; the D gene is possibly TRBD2 (5 bases). CDR1 and CDR2 (germline): SGHVS, FNYEAQ. The CDR3 runs 15 residues. Between the trimmed V and J ends, which lost 1 base and 0 bases, there was a span of 7 bases. The CDR3 bases that were read are TGTGCCAGCAGCTTAGAGCGGAGCTCCTACAATGAG. This gives the protein CASSLERSSYNE. From start to end, the CDR3 is CASSLERSSYNEQFF.

At least ten counts were recorded for this clone. The read falls 3 residues short of the CDR3 end, and the missing part is taken from the germline J gene. The chain links TRBV18 to TRBJ1-1; 7 bases line up with TRBD1. Germline CDR1 is KGHSH and CDR2 is LQKENI. Trimming took 2 bases from V and 0 from J; bases not matched to a gene: 0. The CDR3 totals 14 residues. The CDR3 DNA, read in part, is TGTGCCAGCTCACCAGGGACAGTGAACACTGAA. Translating it yields CASSPGTVNTE. The whole CDR3 reads CASSPGTVNTEAFF.

This clone was detected many times. The read comes to an end 3 residues before the CDR3 does, leaving the germline J gene to fill in the end. V usage is TRBV7-2 and J usage is TRBJ2-3, with unresolved D. The CDR3 has 13 residues. The germline V and J ends were trimmed by 0 bases and 6 bases, with 7 bases remaining between them. Germline lookup yields CDR1 SGHTA and CDR2 FQGNSA. CDR3 DNA (partial): TGTGCCAGCAGCTTAGCGACTGGCGATACG. This encodes CASSLATGDT. The whole CDR3 protein reads CASSLATGDTQYF. The entire variable domain, with the rest obtained from reference TRBV7-2 and TRBJ2-3, is as follows: GAGVSQSPSNKVTEKGKDVELRCDPISGHTALYWYRQSLGQGLEFLIYFQGNSAPDKSGLPSDRFSAERTGGSVSTLTIQRTQQEDSAVYLCASSLATGDTQYFGPGTRLTVL.

This clone was recorded at least ten times. Germline is not matched at one junction end, which may reflect a read error. The sequenced CDR3 bases are TGCGCCAGCAGCCAACAGGTAGCGGGAGGCATCACTCCTACG. Protein sequence: CASSQQVAGGITPT. The whole CDR3 region reads CASSQQVAGGITPTQYF. This chain uses TRBV4-2 with TRBJ2-3; 10 bases line up with TRBD2. The observed sequence ends 3 residues before the CDR3 terminus, with the missing tail filled in from the germline J gene. Germline-derived CDR1 and CDR2 are LGHNA and YNFKEQ. This CDR3 is built from 17 residues.

This clone was detected many times. The CDR3 goes on 3 residues after the read ends, and that part is filled in from the germline J gene. The chain joins TRBV12-3 or TRBV12-4 to TRBJ2-7, with TRBD1 as a possible D gene (5 bases). The V gene lost 5 bases and the J gene lost 5 bases, with 13 bases spanning the gap. The CDR3 has 13 amino acids. The sequenced part of the CDR3 DNA is TGTGCCAGCAGTATTCAGGGAAGGAACGAG. Its translation is CASSIQGRNE. The entire CDR3 reads CASSIQGRNEQYF.

This clone was detected ten times or more. The read terminates 3 residues before the CDR3 end, so the remaining end is supplied by the germline J gene. This chain uses TRBV6-4 with TRBJ2-1; 9 nucleotides align to TRBD1. This CDR3 is 15 amino acids long. Germline-derived CDR1 and CDR2 are MRHNA and SNTAGT. V dropped 5 bases and J dropped 5; count of bases not matched to a gene: 7. CDR3 loop: CASSTGTGNNNEQFF. The DNA read from the CDR3 is TGTGCCAGCAGTACCGGGACAGGGAACAACAATGAG.

This clone showed up many times. The CDR3 DNA, read in part, is TGTGCCAGCAGCCTGGTCACAGGGGGCACCGGGGAG. Protein product: CASSLVTGGTGE. From start to end, the CDR3 is CASSLVTGGTGELFF. The chain is built from TRBV5-4 and TRBJ2-2; 8 positions match TRBD1. The sequenced fragment ends 3 residues before the CDR3 boundary, so the rest is inferred from the germline J gene. Germline CDR1 SGHNT, CDR2 YYREEE (reference sequence). The junction had 6 bases not matched to a gene; V was cut back by 4 bases and J by 4 bases. The CDR3 is 15 amino acids.

Ten or more counts support this clone. The read is 3 residues too short to cover the CDR3 end, so that end is filled in from the germline J gene. The chain uses TRBV20-1 and TRBJ1-6, with 10 bases fitting TRBD1. Germline V gene lookup returns CDR1 DFQATT and CDR2 SNEGSKA (reference sequence). V lost 6 bases and J lost 10; bases outside the gene matches: 6. This CDR3 has 13 amino acids. The CDR3 bases that were read are TGCAGTGCGCGGGGACAGGGGTTCTCACCC. The encoded protein is CSARGQGFSP. The whole CDR3 reads CSARGQGFSPLHF.

This clone was counted ten times or more. The read falls 3 residues short of the CDR3 end, and the missing part is taken from the germline J gene. V is TRBV5-6 and J is TRBJ2-1; 8 bases are a match to TRBD2. V dropped 2 bases and J dropped 6; count of bases not matched to a gene: 7. CDR3 length: 15 amino acids. Germline V gene sequence: CDR1 SGHDT, CDR2 YYEEEE. CDR3 amino acids: CASSFRTSRTNEQFF. Partial CDR3 DNA: TGTGCCAGCAGCTTTAGGACTAGCAGGACCAATGAG.

In this sample, this clone turned up many times. CDR3 loop: CASSQDRAMSRNTEAFF. The part of the CDR3 DNA that was read is TGCGCCAGCAGCCAGGACAGGGCAATGTCGAGGAACACTGAA. This rearrangement joins TRBV5-1 to TRBJ1-1; TRBD1 agrees at 8 bases. The read ends 3 residues early relative to the CDR3; the germline J gene fills the gap. CDR1 and CDR2 from the germline V gene are SGHRS and YFSETQ. After removal of 4 bases from V and 1 base from J, the junction contained 12 bases not matched to a gene. The CDR3 sequence is 17 residues long.

This clone was recorded many times. The read ends 3 residues shy of where the CDR3 ends; the end is completed using the germline J gene. The chain combines TRBV7-2 with TRBJ1-5; tentative D call: TRBD1 (5 bases). CDR1 and CDR2 (germline): SGHTA, FQGNSA. The V and J ends lost 5 bases and 6 bases respectively, with 11 bases between them. The CDR3 is made up of 13 amino acids. CDR3 DNA, as far as it was read: TGTGCCAGCAGCCCCCGGGGGGGTCAGCCC. This sequence encodes CASSPRGGQP. The complete CDR3 reads CASSPRGGQPQHF. Full variable domain (rest looked up from reference TRBV7-2 and TRBJ1-5): GAGVSQSPSNKVTEKGKDVELRCDPISGHTALYWYRQSLGQGLEFLIYFQGNSAPDKSGLPSDRFSAERTGGSVSTLTIQRTQQEDSAVYLCASSPRGGQPQHFGDGTRLSIL.

This clone appeared many times. At one end the junction does not follow the germline gene, possibly because of a read error. With the read ending 3 residues before the CDR3 end, the germline J gene is used to fill in that end. The chain joins TRBV4-2 to TRBJ2-7, with 8 bases aligning to TRBD1. This CDR3 has 18 residues. From germline, CDR1 is LGHNA and CDR2 YNFKEQ. Partial CDR3 DNA: TGCGCCAGCAGCCAAGATATCCCCCTACAGGGGGAAGTGTACGAG. It is translated as CASSQDIPLQGEVYE. The complete CDR3 protein is CASSQDIPLQGEVYEQYF.

Ten or more counts support this clone. The read halts 3 residues ahead of the CDR3 end, with the missing end drawn from the germline J gene. The rearrangement uses TRBV28 and TRBJ2-7; 12 bases fit TRBD2. Germline trimming cut 2 bases from V and 0 bases from J; bases unmatched to any gene: 14. CDR3 length: 20 amino acids. CDR1 is MDHEN and CDR2 is SYDVKM in the germline V gene. CDR3 loop: CASSLKFSASGRGYSYEQYF. Partial CDR3 DNA: TGTGCCAGCAGTTTAAAATTTAGTGCTAGCGGGAGGGGATACTCCTACGAG.